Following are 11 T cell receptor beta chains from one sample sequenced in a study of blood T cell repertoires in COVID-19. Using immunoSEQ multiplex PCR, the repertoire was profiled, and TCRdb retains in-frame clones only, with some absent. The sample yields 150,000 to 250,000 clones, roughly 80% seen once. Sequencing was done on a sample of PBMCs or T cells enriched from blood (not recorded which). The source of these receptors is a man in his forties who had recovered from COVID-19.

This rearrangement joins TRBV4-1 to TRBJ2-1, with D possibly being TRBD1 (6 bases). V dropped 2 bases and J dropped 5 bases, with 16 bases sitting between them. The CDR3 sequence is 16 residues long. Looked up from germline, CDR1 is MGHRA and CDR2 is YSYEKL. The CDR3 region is CASSQPTGSPNNEQFF. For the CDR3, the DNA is TGCGCCAGCAGCCAACCTACAGGGTCCCCTAACAATGAGCAGTTCTTC.

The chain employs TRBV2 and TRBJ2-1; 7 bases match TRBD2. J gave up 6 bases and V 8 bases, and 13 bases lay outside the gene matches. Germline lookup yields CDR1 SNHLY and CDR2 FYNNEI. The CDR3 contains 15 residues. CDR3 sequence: CASGPGLVPLNEQFF. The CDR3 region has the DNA TGTGCCAGCGGCCCCGGACTAGTTCCCCTCAATGAGCAGTTCTTC.

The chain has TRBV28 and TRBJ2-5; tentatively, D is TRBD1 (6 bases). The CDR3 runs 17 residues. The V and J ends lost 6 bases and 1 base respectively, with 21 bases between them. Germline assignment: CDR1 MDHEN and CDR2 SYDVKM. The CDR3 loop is CASSTILWDTRQETQYF. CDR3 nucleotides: TGTGCCAGCAGCACTATACTATGGGACACCCGCCAAGAGACCCAGTACTTC. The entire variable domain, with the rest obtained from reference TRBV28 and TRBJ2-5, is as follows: DVKVTQSSRYLVKRTGEKVFLECVQDMDHENMFWYRQDPGLGLRLIYFSYDVKMKEKGDIPEGYSVSREKKERFSLILESASTNQTSMYLCASSTILWDTRQETQYFGPGTRLLVL.

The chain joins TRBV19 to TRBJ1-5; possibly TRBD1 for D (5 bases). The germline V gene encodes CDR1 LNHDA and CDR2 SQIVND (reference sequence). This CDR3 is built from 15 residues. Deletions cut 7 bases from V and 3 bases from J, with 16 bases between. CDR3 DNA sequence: TGTGCCAGTAATGCGGTGGGAGGGGACAATCAGCCCCAGCATTTT. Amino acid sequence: CASNAVGGDNQPQHF.

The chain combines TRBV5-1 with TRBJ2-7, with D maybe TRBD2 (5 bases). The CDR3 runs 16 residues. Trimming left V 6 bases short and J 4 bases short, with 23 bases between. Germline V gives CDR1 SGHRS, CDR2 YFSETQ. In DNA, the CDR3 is TGCGCCAGCACCAACACCGTCGGACTGTTTGGGTACGAGCAGTACTTC. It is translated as CASTNTVGLFGYEQYF.

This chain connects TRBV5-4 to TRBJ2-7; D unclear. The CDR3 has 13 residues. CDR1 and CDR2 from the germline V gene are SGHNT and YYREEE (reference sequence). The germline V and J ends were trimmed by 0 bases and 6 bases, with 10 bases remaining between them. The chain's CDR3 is CASSLVWSGEQYF. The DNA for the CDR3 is TGTGCCAGCAGCTTGGTCTGGTCAGGCGAGCAGTACTTC.

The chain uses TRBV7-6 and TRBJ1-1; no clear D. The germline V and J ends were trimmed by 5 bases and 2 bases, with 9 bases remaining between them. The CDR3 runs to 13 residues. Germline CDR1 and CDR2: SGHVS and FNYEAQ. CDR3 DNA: TGTGCCAGCAGCCTCGGGGAAAACACTGAAGCTTTCTTT. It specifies CASSLGENTEAFF.

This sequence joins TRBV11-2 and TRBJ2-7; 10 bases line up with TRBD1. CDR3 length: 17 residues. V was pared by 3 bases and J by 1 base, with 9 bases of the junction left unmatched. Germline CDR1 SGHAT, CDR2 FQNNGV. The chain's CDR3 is CASSLPGTGVRSYEQYF. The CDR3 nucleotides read TGTGCCAGCAGCTTGCCAGGGACAGGGGTCAGATCCTACGAGCAGTACTTC. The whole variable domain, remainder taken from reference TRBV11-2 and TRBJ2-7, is EAGVAQSPRYKIIEKRQSVAFWCNPISGHATLYWYQQILGQGPKLLIQFQNNGVVDDSQLPKDRFSAERLKGVDSTLKIQPAKLEDSAVYLCASSLPGTGVRSYEQYFGPGTRLTVT.

The CDR3 nucleotides are TGTGCCAGCCGTACCGGGACAGGAGCCCAAGAGACCCAGTACTTC. As protein: CASRTGTGAQETQYF. The rearrangement joins TRBV5-5 to TRBJ2-5; TRBD1 matches at 8 bases. V gave up 7 bases and J gave up 1 base; unmatched junction bases: 9. Germline CDR1 and CDR2: SGHKS and YYEKEE (reference sequence). The CDR3 spans 15 residues.

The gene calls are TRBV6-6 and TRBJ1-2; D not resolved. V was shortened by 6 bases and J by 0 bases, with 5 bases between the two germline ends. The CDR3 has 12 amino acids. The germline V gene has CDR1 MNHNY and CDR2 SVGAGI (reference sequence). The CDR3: CASRGANYGYTF. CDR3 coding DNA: TGTGCCAGCAGGGGCGCTAACTATGGCTACACCTTC.

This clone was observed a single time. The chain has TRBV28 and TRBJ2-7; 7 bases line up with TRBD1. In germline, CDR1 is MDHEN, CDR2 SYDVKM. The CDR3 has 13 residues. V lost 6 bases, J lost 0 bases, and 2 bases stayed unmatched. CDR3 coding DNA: TGTGCCAGCAGCCCAGGGGGCTCCTACGAGCAGTACTTC. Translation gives CASSPGGSYEQYF. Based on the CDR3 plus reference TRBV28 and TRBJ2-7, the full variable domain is DVKVTQSSRYLVKRTGEKVFLECVQDMDHENMFWYRQDPGLGLRLIYFSYDVKMKEKGDIPEGYSVSREKKERFSLILESASTNQTSMYLCASSPGGSYEQYFGPGTRLTVT.